The sequence of this T cell receptor beta chain was determined in a study of shared clonotypes between healthy human individuals. Points on this clone: The antigen is not known.

Whole-study results and caveats: A handful of donors showed sharing of approximately 5% of naive CD4 clonotypes.

Deep-level assay runs were performed. Sorted-subset replicate PCR reactions contained 200 to 250 ng DNA, corresponding to some 28,000 T cell genomes. The assay was immunoSEQ multiplex PCR, and TCRdb's table has in-frame clones only and misses some. The table has approximately 2.4 million clones, nearly 97% seen once; the top ten hold less than 0.15%. Trimming shortened V by 1 base and J by 2 bases, and 15 bases separated the two germline ends. The CDR3 consists of 17 residues. CDR1 LNHNV and CDR2 YYDKDF come from the germline V gene (reference sequence). This chain joins TRBV15 and TRBJ2-1; D gene uncertain. The TCR sequence derives from a young man in good health. Specimen: naive CD4+ T cells sorted from blood. This sample's subset: CD45RA+ positively selected. In DNA, the CDR3 is TGTGCCACCAGCAGAGCCCTCCGAGGTGCGGCCTACAATGAGCAGTTCTTC. Translating it yields CATSRALRGAAYNEQFF.